This entry lists 27 T cell receptor beta chains sequenced from one sample in a study of prognosis after radiotherapy for stage I lung cancer. Genomic DNA was the source, and TCR beta CDR3 was amplified from it by two-round multiplex PCR. Primers specific to each TRBV and TRBJ gene drove first-round PCR. TCRdb re-called the multiplex PCR reads with MiXCR, one entry per CDR3 protein. The sample holds about 24,000 distinct CDR3 sequences, 40% seen once. The material was PBMCs, obtained before or after stereotactic body radiation therapy (not recorded which). The receptors derive from a donor of 50 years or more with non-small cell lung cancer.

This clonotype was seen once. The chain joins TRBV20-1 to TRBJ1-2; D unresolved. The CDR3 is made up of 12 amino acids. Trimming removed 5 bases from V and 2 bases from J, with 9 bases in between. Germline loops: CDR1 DFQATT, CDR2 SNEGSKA (reference sequence). CDR3 residues: CSASTRNYGYTF. CDR3 nucleotides: TGCAGTGCTTCTACCAGGAACTATGGCTACACCTTC.

Comments on this clonotype: Given a much more abundant clone one base away, this may be a read error. The rearrangement links TRBV28 to TRBJ2-7, with D possibly TRBD1 on 5 matching bases. Germline CDR1 reads MDHEN; CDR2 reads SYDVKM. The CDR3 is made up of 15 amino acids. The CDR3 coding sequence is TGTGCCAGCAGTTTACCAGGGAACAAAACCTACGGGCAGTACTTC. Its protein product is CASSLPGNKTYGQYF.

This clonotype has at least ten counts. The chain joins TRBV3-1 to TRBJ1-4; D might be TRBD1 (6 bases). This CDR3 has 15 amino acids. Germline CDR1 is LGHDT and CDR2 is YNNKEL (reference sequence). Between the trimmed V and J ends, which lost 2 bases and 4 bases, there was a span of 11 bases. Written as DNA, the CDR3 is TGTGCCAGCAGCCAACGACAGGTGAATAATGAAAAACTGTTTTTT. Translated, it gives CASSQRQVNNEKLFF.

J is TRBJ2-7 and V is TRBV2, with 7 bases that match TRBD2. Losses at the gene ends were 3 bases for V and 9 bases for J; bases not matched to a gene: 14. The CDR3 contains 15 residues. Per the germline V gene, CDR1 is SNHLY and CDR2 is FYNNEI. The DNA of the CDR3 is TGTGCCAGCAGTGATGCGGGGGTAGGCAACCAGCGGCAGTACTTC. Residues: CASSDAGVGNQRQYF.

This clonotype was found many times. V and J are TRBV2 and TRBJ2-3; D is ambiguous. Looked up from germline, CDR1 is SNHLY and CDR2 is FYNNEI. The ends were cut back, 3 bases at V and 2 bases at J, with 6 bases in the middle. This CDR3 contains 13 residues. The CDR3 spells CASSDSITDTQYF. CDR3 DNA: TGTGCCAGCAGTGACAGTATCACAGATACGCAGTATTTT.

This clonotype was observed once. One junction end does not reproduce the germline sequence, and a read error may be involved. The chain uses TRBV30 and TRBJ2-3; D gene unclear. The germline CDR1 and CDR2 sequences are GTSNPN and SVGIG (reference sequence). The CDR3 has 16 residues. CDR3 loop: CVWRKGVGKLWDTQYF. CDR3 sequence (DNA): TGTGTCTGGAGAAAAGGTGTGGGGAAGCTGTGGGATACGCAGTATTTT.

The chain recombines TRBV20-1 with TRBJ2-5; weak D call: TRBD2 (6 bases). Looked up from germline, CDR1 is DFQATT and CDR2 is SNEGSKA (reference sequence). The CDR3 spans 16 residues. V lost 0 bases, J lost 0 bases, and 14 bases lay in between. The CDR3 sequence: CSARDLSRDNQETQYF. CDR3 nucleotides: TGCAGTGCTAGAGATCTTTCGCGGGATAACCAAGAGACCCAGTACTTC.

This chain uses TRBV11-2 with TRBJ1-1, with D possibly matching TRBD1 (5 bases). The germline V and J ends were trimmed by 4 bases and 3 bases, with 15 bases remaining between them. There are 15 residues in the CDR3. Germline V gene lookup returns CDR1 SGHAT and CDR2 FQNNGV. CDR3: CASSSSYAGDTEAFF. The CDR3 DNA reads TGTGCCAGCAGCTCCTCGTACGCGGGGGACACTGAAGCTTTCTTT.

There are many counts of this clonotype. The chain links TRBV20-1 to TRBJ2-1; perhaps D is TRBD1 or TRBD2 (5 bases each). CDR3 size: 18 residues. Looked up from germline, CDR1 is DFQATT and CDR2 is SNEGSKA (reference sequence). Between the trimmed V and J ends, which lost 0 bases and 7 bases, there was a span of 25 bases. The CDR3 loop is CSARDFPQGDVLGNEQFF. For the CDR3, the DNA is TGCAGTGCTAGAGATTTCCCCCAGGGAGACGTTTTGGGGAATGAGCAGTTCTTC.

This clonotype was detected a few times. The chain employs TRBV18 and TRBJ2-5; D unclear. This CDR3 region has 13 residues. The V and J ends lost 6 bases and 9 bases respectively, with 17 bases between them. Germline CDR1 and CDR2: KGHSH and LQKENI. The CDR3 loop reads CASSSPYQEAQYF. Here the CDR3 DNA reads TGTGCCAGCTCCAGCCCCTACCAAGAAGCCCAGTACTTC.

On this clonotype itself: A read error may explain this, as a much larger clone is one base away. The chain uses TRBV10-3 and TRBJ2-5; weak D call: TRBD1 (5 bases). This CDR3 is built from 12 residues. Germline values: CDR1 ENHRY, CDR2 SYGVKD. CDR3 sequence reads: CATSPGSETQYF. As DNA, the CDR3 is TGTGCCACCAGTCCAGGGTCAGAGACCCAGTACTTC.

As for this clonotype: One junction end does not reproduce the germline sequence, and a read error may be involved. The V call is TRBV5-1, the J call TRBJ2-7, with TRBD1 as a possible D gene (5 bases). Looked up from germline, CDR1 is SGHRS and CDR2 is YFSETQ. CDR3 size: 14 residues. The CDR3 sequence: CASSSIPTAYDQYF. DNA of the CDR3: TGCGCCAGCAGCTCCATCCCGACAGCTTACGATCAGTACTTC.

In its sample, this clonotype was seen a few times. The chain is built from TRBV6-2 or TRBV6-3 and TRBJ1-1, with TRBD1 identical over 11 bases. V was pared by 1 base and J by 4 bases, with 5 bases of the junction left unmatched. CDR3 size: 16 residues. Looked up from germline, CDR1 is MNHEY and CDR2 is SVGEGT. The CDR3 DNA is TGTGCCAGCAGTTACTTGTCCGGGACAGGGGGCACTGAAGCTTTCTTT. It codes for CASSYLSGTGGTEAFF.

The chain combines TRBV6-2 or TRBV6-3 with TRBJ1-5, with a possible D match to TRBD1 (6 bases). Trimming removed 0 bases from V and 6 bases from J, with 15 bases in between. This CDR3 has 16 amino acids. Germline values: CDR1 MNHEY, CDR2 SVGEGT. In DNA form, the CDR3 reads TGTGCCAGCAGTTACTCAGTCCCGGGGGCGTCTCAGCCCCAGCATTTT. Translating gives CASSYSVPGASQPQHF.

The J gene is TRBJ1-2, the V gene TRBV20-1, with D unclear. Germline loops: CDR1 DFQATT, CDR2 SNEGSKA (reference sequence). The CDR3 spans 12 residues. V lost 4 bases and J lost 8, with 14 bases in between. CDR3 sequence (DNA): TGCAGTGCTATATTCGTCGCAGTCGGCTACACCTTC. It is translated as CSAIFVAVGYTF.

In its sample, this clonotype was seen many times. The chain employs TRBV20-1 and TRBJ2-7; TRBD2 might be the D (5 bases). With 6 bases removed from V and 2 bases from J, the gap between germline ends came to 20 bases. This CDR3 is 15 amino acids long. From germline, CDR1 is DFQATT and CDR2 SNEGSKA (reference sequence). The CDR3 here is CSAPILGGSTYEQYF. The CDR3 DNA reads TGCAGTGCCCCAATTCTAGGCGGGTCGACCTACGAGCAGTACTTC.

In this sample, this clonotype turned up once. This may arise from a read error, as a much more abundant clone is one base away. The chain joins TRBV19 to TRBJ1-4; D possibly corresponds to TRBD1 (5 bases). Germline V gene data show CDR1 as LNHDA and CDR2 as SQIVND (reference sequence). This CDR3 spans 16 amino acids. V lost 3 bases and J lost 6, with 17 bases in between. CDR3 DNA: TGTGCCAGTAGTATGTTGCAGGGTGAGTTCGATGAAAAACTGTTTTTT. It translates to CASSMLQGEFDEKLFF.

Ten or more counts support this clonotype. The chain combines TRBV29-1 with TRBJ2-7, with D hard to call. CDR1 is SQVTM and CDR2 is ANQGSEA in the germline V gene. V was clipped by 6 bases and J by 5 bases, with 17 bases between them. The CDR3 sequence is 13 residues long. In nucleotides, the CDR3 is TGCAGCGTCTATAGTTATTCAGTCCACGAGCAGTACTTC. Its protein is CSVYSYSVHEQYF.

A word on this clonotype: A far bigger clonotype differs at one base, so this is likely a read error. J is TRBJ2-1 and V is TRBV6-7; D ambiguous. TRBV6-7 carries the ORF label, with uncertain function. The V gene lost 7 bases and the J gene lost 10 bases, with 29 bases spanning the gap. The CDR3 length is 17 residues. CDR3 sequence reads: CASIKVGRHTYSYEQFF. The CDR3 DNA sequence: TGTGCCAGCATTAAGGTAGGACGCCACACCTACTCCTACGAGCAGTTCTTC.

Concerning this clonotype itself: A far larger clone is one nucleotide away, so this likely arose from a read error. The chain links TRBV25-1 to TRBJ2-7, with 12 bases matching TRBD1. Germline V gives CDR1 MGHDK, CDR2 SYGVNS. The CDR3 runs to 14 residues. Trimming took 6 bases from V and 4 from J; bases not matched to a gene: 4. The CDR3 loop is CASSGTGGEYEQYF. The CDR3 DNA follows: TGTGCCAGCAGCGGGACAGGGGGCGAATACGAGCAGTACTTC.

This sequence joins TRBV6-2 or TRBV6-3 and TRBJ2-1; D gene uncertain. Germline V CDR1 and CDR2: MNHEY, SVGEGT. V gave up 7 bases and J gave up 1 base, with 11 bases separating them. CDR3 length: 14 amino acids. The CDR3 nucleotides are TGTGCCAGCACCCGTGATGGGTCCTACAATGAGCAGTTCTTC. Translation: CASTRDGSYNEQFF.

On this clonotype: The junction departs from germline at one end; a sequencing error may be responsible. J is TRBJ2-3 and V is TRBV5-1, with no clear D. The CDR3 totals 15 residues. Germline CDR1 and CDR2: SGHRS and YFSETQ. CDR3 region: CASSLEAGVTDTHYF. The CDR3 DNA reads as TGCGCCAGCAGCTTGGAGGCAGGTGTCACAGATACGCATTATTTT.

There are many counts of this clonotype. J is TRBJ2-4 and V is TRBV27; 7 nucleotides agree with TRBD2. Germline loops: CDR1 MNHEY, CDR2 SMNVEV (reference sequence). This CDR3 is 15 amino acids long. Trimming removed 5 bases from V and 6 bases from J; junction bases left unmatched: 10. CDR3 sequence: CASSPIGLVTNIQYF. DNA of the CDR3: TGTGCCAGCAGTCCGATCGGACTAGTCACAAACATTCAGTACTTC.

Regarding this clonotype: One base separates it from a far larger clone, so it is likely a read error. The V call is TRBV6-8, the J call TRBJ1-2, with 11 bases aligning to TRBD1. V lost 10 bases and J lost 4; bases outside the gene matches: 14. Germline CDR1 reads MNHGY; CDR2 reads SAAAGT. The CDR3 consists of 16 residues. The chain's CDR3 is CAITPVTGTGGYGYTF. The CDR3 DNA sequence: TGTGCCATCACTCCCGTCACCGGGACAGGGGGCTATGGCTACACCTTC.

Note on this clonotype: A read error is likely here: a far larger clone is one base away. V gene TRBV6-2 or TRBV6-3 combines with J gene TRBJ1-2, with TRBD1 matching over 11 bases. The CDR3 is 15 amino acids. CDR1 MNHEY and CDR2 SVGEGT come from the germline V gene. V lost 7 bases and J lost 8; bases outside the gene matches: 12. The CDR3, as DNA: TGTGCCAGCATCCCACTAGGACAGGGGGCGGGAGGCTACACCTTC. This encodes CASIPLGQGAGGYTF.

A word on this clonotype: One base separates it from a far larger clone, so it is likely a read error. The rearrangement joins TRBV6-4 to TRBJ1-2, with D possibly matching TRBD1 (5 bases). The CDR3 is 15 residues long. Per germline, CDR1 MRHNA and CDR2 SNTAGT. Trimming removed 5 bases at V and 8 bases at J, with 21 bases between. The CDR3 sequence is CASSPQPHGAIGYTF. The CDR3 nucleotides are TGTGCCAGCAGTCCCCAGCCGCACGGGGCGATCGGCTACACCTTC.

There are many counts of this clonotype. The CDR3 nucleotides are TGTGCCAGCACGGCTAGCTCGGGCGGGGAGCTGTTTTTT. Translating it yields CASTASSGGELFF. This chain connects TRBV6-1 to TRBJ2-2; D might be TRBD2 (5 bases). The CDR3 sequence is 13 residues long. Trimming stripped 7 bases from V and 7 bases from J, with 13 bases between. CDR1 is MNHNS, CDR2 SASEGT, per germline.